The T cell receptor beta chain under discussion was sequenced for a study of T cell responses to AZD1222 COVID-19 vaccine. Profiled with immunoSEQ multiplex PCR; TCRdb holds only in-frame clones, not every one. The sample consists of roughly 150,000 clones, roughly nine tenths of them appearing once. This CDR3 has 13 amino acids. V lost 6 bases, J lost 4 bases, and 12 bases lay in between. Germline V gene lookup returns CDR1 SNHLY and CDR2 FYNNEI. The receptor's source is an adult who received the AZD1222 COVID-19 vaccine. This material consisted of peripheral blood, taken 28 days after the second AZD1222 dose. The chain employs TRBV2 and TRBJ1-2; D possibly corresponds to TRBD1 (6 bases). In DNA form, the CDR3 reads TGTGCCAGCAGCTCGGACAGCCTCTATGGCTACACCTTC. It encodes CASSSDSLYGYTF.